This passage covers 3 T cell receptor beta chains from one sample sequenced in a study of shared clonotypes between healthy human individuals (dated by TCRdb to 2018 to 2021). Library preparation was by the immunoSEQ multiplex PCR assay. TCRdb stores this immuneACCESS table with in-frame sequences only. Part of the clones is absent; in the studies checked, under half of the shortfall reflects unresolved V genes, and no reason is known for the rest. This sample gives 850,000 to 1,200,000 clones in total; more than 60% of them show up just once. The top ten constitute roughly 1.5% of the sample. Sample: memory CD4+ T cells sorted from blood. What this sample's cell subset or site label stands for: CD45RA-negative fraction. The receptor set was obtained from a man between 18 and 35 years old in good health.

This rearrangement joins TRBV6-1 to TRBJ1-4; D remains ambiguous. Germline lookup yields CDR1 MNHNS and CDR2 SASEGT. Trimming stripped 10 bases from V and 10 bases from J, with 10 bases between. This CDR3 is 10 amino acids long. CDR3 sequence (DNA): TGTGCCACCGAGTCCTTAAAACTGTTTTTT. Protein product: CATESLKLFF.

This clone has at least ten counts. This chain links TRBV5-1 with TRBJ2-2; 7 nucleotides agree with TRBD2. V was pared by 3 bases and J by 4 bases, with 6 bases of the junction left unmatched. Germline V gene sequence: CDR1 SGHRS, CDR2 YFSETQ. The CDR3 covers 15 residues. The CDR3 is CASSSAGEGTGELFF. CDR3 DNA: TGCGCCAGCAGCTCCGCGGGGGAGGGCACCGGGGAGCTGTTTTTT.

This clone was detected only a few times. The CDR3 DNA reads as TGTGCCAGCGGAGCAGGGGGACAGGGAATCTCGGGTGGCTACACCTTC. Encoded protein: CASGAGGQGISGGYTF. The V gene is TRBV7-9, the J gene TRBJ1-2; 9 bases are a match to TRBD1. V trimming: 8 bases; J trimming: 7 bases; junction bases outside the gene matches: 17. This CDR3 spans 16 amino acids. Looked up from germline, CDR1 is SEHNR and CDR2 is FQNEAQ (reference sequence).